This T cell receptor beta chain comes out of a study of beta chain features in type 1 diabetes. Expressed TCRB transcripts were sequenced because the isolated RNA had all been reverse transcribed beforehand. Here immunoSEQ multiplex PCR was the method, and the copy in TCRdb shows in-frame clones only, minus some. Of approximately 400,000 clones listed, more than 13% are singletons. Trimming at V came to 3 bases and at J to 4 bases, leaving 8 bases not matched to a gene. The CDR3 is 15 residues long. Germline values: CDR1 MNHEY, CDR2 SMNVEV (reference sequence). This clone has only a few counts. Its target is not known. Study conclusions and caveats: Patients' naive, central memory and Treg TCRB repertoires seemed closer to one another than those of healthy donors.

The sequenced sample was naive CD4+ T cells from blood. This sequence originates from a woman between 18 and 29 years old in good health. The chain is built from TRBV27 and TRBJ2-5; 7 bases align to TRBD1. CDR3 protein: CASSFSRGPRETQYF. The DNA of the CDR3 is TGTGCCAGCAGTTTTTCTAGGGGGCCGAGAGAGACCCAGTACTTC.